The next 10 T cell receptor beta chains were all read from a single sample in a study of cytomegalovirus exposure and HLA in healthy donors. The primer mix had 60 Vbeta and 13 Jbeta primers. Measured with immunoSEQ multiplex PCR; TCRdb has only the in-frame clones, and not every one. The data contain 55,000 to 80,000 clones, approximately 67% of them singletons. The sample taken for sequencing was PBMCs. These receptors all come from a woman in her 30s in good health and CMV-seronegative.

The rearrangement joins TRBV9 to TRBJ2-5; TRBD2 matches 8 bases. The J segment lost 4 bases and the V segment lost 4 bases, leaving 12 bases of the junction unmatched. CDR3 length: 16 residues. Germline V CDR1 and CDR2: SGDLS, YYNGEE. The CDR3 bases are TGTGCCAGCAGCTTTATGACTAGCGACCACGGAGAGACCCAGTACTTC. It specifies CASSFMTSDHGETQYF.

This chain joins TRBV13 and TRBJ2-5, with TRBD1 identical over 8 bases. Trimming cost V 2 bases and J 1 base; bases outside gene matches: 3. The CDR3 spans 15 residues. Germline V CDR1 and CDR2: PRHDT, FYEKMQ (reference sequence). The DNA for the CDR3 is TGTGCCAGCAGCTTAACCGGGACAGGCCAAGAGACCCAGTACTTC. Encoded protein: CASSLTGTGQETQYF.

This clone was observed a few times. The chain is built from TRBV28 and TRBJ2-7; 10 positions agree with TRBD1. This CDR3 has 14 amino acids. Germline assignment: CDR1 MDHEN and CDR2 SYDVKM. V lost 7 bases and J lost 1; bases outside the gene matches: 4. DNA for the CDR3: TGTGCCAGCACCAGGACAGGGGGGTCCTACGAGCAGTACTTC. Its protein is CASTRTGGSYEQYF.

The V gene is TRBV6-5, the J gene TRBJ1-5, with D possibly being TRBD1 (5 bases). Trimming pared 0 bases from V and 2 bases from J, leaving 8 bases between. In germline, CDR1 is MNHEY, CDR2 SVGAGI. The CDR3 has 15 amino acids. The CDR3 region is CASSYSGGGNQPQHF. Here the CDR3 DNA reads TGTGCCAGCAGTTACTCGGGGGGAGGCAATCAGCCCCAGCATTTT.

This chain links TRBV18 with TRBJ2-5; 10 bases are a match to TRBD1. There are 15 residues in the CDR3. V dropped 5 bases and J dropped 5; count of bases not matched to a gene: 8. The germline V gene encodes CDR1 KGHSH and CDR2 LQKENI. The CDR3 sequence: CASSTTDRGRETQYF. CDR3 coding DNA: TGTGCCAGCTCAACGACGGACAGGGGGAGGGAGACCCAGTACTTC. Based on the CDR3 plus reference TRBV18 and TRBJ2-5, the full variable domain is NAGVMQNPRHLVRRRGQEARLRCSPMKGHSHVYWYRQLPEEGLKFMVYLQKENIIDESGMPKERFSAEFPKEGPSILRIQQVVRGDSAAYFCASSTTDRGRETQYFGPGTRLLVL.

As for this clone: One end of the junction does not line up with germline, which may come from a read error. The V call is TRBV7-9, the J call TRBJ1-2; D might be TRBD1 (5 bases). The CDR3 spans 12 residues. Looked up from germline, CDR1 is SEHNR and CDR2 is FQNEAQ (reference sequence). This CDR3 is CSSSLEGWGYTF. CDR3 DNA: TGTTCCAGCAGCTTAGAGGGGTGGGGCTACACCTTC.

The V and J genes are TRBV2 and TRBJ1-4; no reliable D call. The CDR3 consists of 14 residues. Trimming removed 3 bases from V and 4 bases from J, with 9 bases in between. The V gene's germline CDR1 is SNHLY and CDR2 FYNNEI. In DNA, the CDR3 is TGTGCCAGCAGTGAGTCCGGGTTTAATGAAAAACTGTTTTTT. Translating gives CASSESGFNEKLFF.

CDR3 bases: TGTGCCAGCAGCCAAAATCTGGGGGGACTAGCGGGGGAAGAGACCCAGTACTTC. Translating gives CASSQNLGGLAGEETQYF. This chain uses TRBV4-2 with TRBJ2-5; 14 positions agree with TRBD2. V lost 2 bases, J lost 3 bases, and 8 bases stayed unmatched. This CDR3 spans 18 amino acids. Germline lookup yields CDR1 LGHNA and CDR2 YNFKEQ.

V is TRBV19 and J is TRBJ1-5; TRBD1 aligns across 7 bases. The germline gives CDR1 LNHDA, CDR2 SQIVND (reference sequence). The CDR3 runs 15 residues. V lost 1 base, J lost 7 bases, and 7 bases stayed unmatched. CDR3 bases: TGTGCCAGTAGTATAGGCGACAGGGCGGGACAGCCCCAGCATTTT. This codes for CASSIGDRAGQPQHF. The full variable domain, rest sourced from reference TRBV19 and TRBJ1-5, is DGGITQSPKYLFRKEGQNVTLSCEQNLNHDAMYWYRQDPGQGLRLIYYSQIVNDFQKGDIAEGYSVSREKKESFPLTVTSAQKNPTAFYLCASSIGDRAGQPQHFGDGTRLSIL.

The V call is TRBV9, the J call TRBJ2-3; 9 positions agree with TRBD2. The trim removed 1 base at V and 2 bases at J, leaving 5 bases unmatched. The CDR3 consists of 16 residues. From germline, CDR1 is SGDLS and CDR2 YYNGEE. The CDR3 reads CASSVRGGAPTDTQYF. CDR3 nucleotides: TGTGCCAGCAGCGTACGCGGGGGGGCCCCCACAGATACGCAGTATTTT.